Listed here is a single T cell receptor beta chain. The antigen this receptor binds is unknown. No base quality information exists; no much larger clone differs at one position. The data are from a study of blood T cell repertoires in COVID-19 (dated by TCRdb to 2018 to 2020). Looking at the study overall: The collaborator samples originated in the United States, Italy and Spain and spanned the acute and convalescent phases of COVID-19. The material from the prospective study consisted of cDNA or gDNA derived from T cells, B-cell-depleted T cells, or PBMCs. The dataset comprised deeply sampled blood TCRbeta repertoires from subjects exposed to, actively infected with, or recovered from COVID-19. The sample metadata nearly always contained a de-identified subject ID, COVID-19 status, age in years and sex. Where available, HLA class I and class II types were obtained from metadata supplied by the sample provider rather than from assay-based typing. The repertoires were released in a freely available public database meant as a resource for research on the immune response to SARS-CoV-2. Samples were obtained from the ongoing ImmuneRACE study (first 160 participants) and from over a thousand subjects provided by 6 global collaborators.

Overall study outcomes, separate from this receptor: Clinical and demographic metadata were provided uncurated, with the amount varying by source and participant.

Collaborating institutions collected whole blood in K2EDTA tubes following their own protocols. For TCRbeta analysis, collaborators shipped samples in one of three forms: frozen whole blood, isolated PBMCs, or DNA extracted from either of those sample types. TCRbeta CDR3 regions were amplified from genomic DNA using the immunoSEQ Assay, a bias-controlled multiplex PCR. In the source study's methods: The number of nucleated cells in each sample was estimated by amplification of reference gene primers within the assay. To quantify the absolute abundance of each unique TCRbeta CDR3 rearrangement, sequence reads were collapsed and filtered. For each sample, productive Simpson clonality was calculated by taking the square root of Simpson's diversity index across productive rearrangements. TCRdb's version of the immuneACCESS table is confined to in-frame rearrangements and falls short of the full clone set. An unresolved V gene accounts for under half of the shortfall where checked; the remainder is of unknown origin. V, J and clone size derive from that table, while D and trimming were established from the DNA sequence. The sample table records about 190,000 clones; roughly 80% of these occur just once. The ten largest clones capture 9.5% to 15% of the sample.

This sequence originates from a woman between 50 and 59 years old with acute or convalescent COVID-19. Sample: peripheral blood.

The DNA is TGTGCCAGCAGCAAAGTAGGCCCCCTGGATGAGAGGTCCGAGCAGTACTTC. This yields the protein CASSKVGPLDERSEQYF. The chain is encoded by TRBV21-1 joined to TRBJ2-7; whether TRBD2, the table's D call, matches the DNA was not checked. TRBV21-1 is a pseudogene. From cysteine to phenylalanine, the CDR3 is 17 amino acids long. Only the CDR3 DNA is retained, 51 bases long and in frame from the first base.